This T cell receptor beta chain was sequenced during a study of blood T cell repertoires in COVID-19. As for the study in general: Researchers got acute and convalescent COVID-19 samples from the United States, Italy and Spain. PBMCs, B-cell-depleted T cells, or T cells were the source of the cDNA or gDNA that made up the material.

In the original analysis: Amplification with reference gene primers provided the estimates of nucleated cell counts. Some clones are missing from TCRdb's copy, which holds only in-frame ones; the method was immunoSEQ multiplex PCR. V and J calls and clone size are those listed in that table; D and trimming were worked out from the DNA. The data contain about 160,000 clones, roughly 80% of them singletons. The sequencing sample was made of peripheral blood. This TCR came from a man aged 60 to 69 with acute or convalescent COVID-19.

The CDR3 loop is CASSLVGYNEQFF. The CDR3 DNA reads TGTGCCAGCAGTTTAGTCGGCTACAATGAGCAGTTCTTC. The chain has TRBV12-3 or TRBV12-4 and TRBJ2-1; D is unclear. Between the trimmed V and J ends, which lost 1 base and 3 bases, there was a span of 4 bases. This CDR3 region has 13 residues.